What follows are 9 T cell receptor beta chains derived from one specimen sequenced in a study of shared clonotypes between healthy human individuals. TCRdb keeps only in-frame clones here, not all; method: immunoSEQ multiplex PCR. The repertoire includes some 2.1 million clones, about 93% of them detected once, and about 1.7% sits in the top ten. Terminally differentiated effector memory CD45RA+ cells were left out of the naive CD8 fraction, which was CD45RO-negative and positively selected for CCR7. Sequencing was carried out using naive CD8+ T cells from PBMCs. These receptors were taken from a man between 18 and 35 years old in good health. Some clones in this sample may be carry-over from other donors' samples.

The table lists this clone with a count of one. The V and J genes are TRBV9 and TRBJ2-4, with D possibly being TRBD2 (6 bases). The CDR3 is made up of 15 amino acids. Germline values: CDR1 SGDLS, CDR2 YYNGEE. V was shortened by 3 bases and J by 0 bases, with 10 bases between the two germline ends. CDR3 amino acids: CASSEEGLAKNIQYF. CDR3 DNA: TGTGCCAGCAGCGAAGAGGGACTAGCCAAAAACATTCAGTACTTC.

This clone was seen only once. The chain is built from TRBV29-1 and TRBJ2-7, with 7 bases that match TRBD2. Germline assignment: CDR1 SQVTM and CDR2 ANQGSEA. V trimming: 6 bases; J trimming: 6 bases; junction bases outside the gene matches: 8. The CDR3 has 12 amino acids. The CDR3 coding sequence is TGCAGCGTCCAGGGAGGGTTGTTCGAGCAGTACTTC. As protein: CSVQGGLFEQYF.

About this clone itself: Other DNA sequences of this sample code for an identical CDR3. This chain joins TRBV9 and TRBJ2-7; D is undetermined. Germline CDR1 is SGDLS and CDR2 is YYNGEE. Trimming removed 0 bases from V and 4 bases from J, with 8 bases in between. This CDR3 has 13 amino acids. The CDR3 sequence is CASSVDGTYEQYF. In nucleotides, the CDR3 is TGTGCCAGCAGCGTAGATGGTACTTACGAGCAGTACTTC.

The chain couples TRBV18 to TRBJ2-7, with D possibly called TRBD1 or TRBD2 (5 bases each). Trimming left V 6 bases short and J 6 bases short, with 15 bases between. The CDR3 loop spans 13 amino acids. Looked up from germline, CDR1 is KGHSH and CDR2 is LQKENI. The CDR3 region is CASSPPPGTEQYF. DNA of the CDR3: TGTGCCAGCTCTCCCCCCCCAGGGACCGAGCAGTACTTC.

V usage is TRBV6-5 and J usage is TRBJ2-7; 9 bases map to TRBD2. V shed 3 bases, J shed 5 bases, and the junction held 11 bases outside the gene matches. This CDR3 is built from 16 residues. Germline V gene data show CDR1 as MNHEY and CDR2 as SVGAGI. CDR3 sequence (DNA): TGTGCCAGCAGTTATATTCCAGCGGGAGGCATAAACGAGCAGTACTTC. This codes for CASSYIPAGGINEQYF.

The V call is TRBV7-9, the J call TRBJ2-7; D possibly corresponds to TRBD2 (5 bases). This CDR3 has 15 residues. Germline-derived CDR1 and CDR2 are SEHNR and FQNEAQ (reference sequence). The V and J ends lost 4 bases and 2 bases respectively, with 15 bases between them. CDR3 in amino acids: CASSWTHERPYEQYF. The CDR3 DNA reads TGTGCCAGCAGCTGGACTCATGAACGCCCCTACGAGCAGTACTTC.

This chain connects TRBV4-1 to TRBJ2-2; D remains unclear. The CDR3 is 15 amino acids. The V end was cut by 2 bases, the J end by 0 bases, with 7 bases between. In germline, CDR1 is MGHRA, CDR2 YSYEKL. The CDR3 DNA is TGCGCCAGCAGCCAAAAACAGCCGAACACCGGGGAGCTGTTTTTT. This gives the protein CASSQKQPNTGELFF.

CDR3 loop: CASSFTPSSSYNEQFF. CDR3 coding DNA: TGTGCCAGCAGCTTTACTCCCTCGAGCTCCTACAATGAGCAGTTCTTC. V gene TRBV7-2 combines with J gene TRBJ2-1, with D hard to call. The V gene lost 3 bases and the J gene lost 0 bases, with 12 bases spanning the gap. The CDR3 is made up of 16 amino acids. CDR1 and CDR2 (germline): SGHTA, FQGNSA.

The chain couples TRBV7-9 to TRBJ2-2; 7 bases align to TRBD1. The V and J ends lost 1 base and 6 bases, in that order; junction bases with no gene match: 11. Germline V gives CDR1 SEHNR, CDR2 FQNEAQ (reference sequence). CDR3 length equals 17 residues. The CDR3 protein is CASSLGAGTALAGELFF. CDR3 DNA sequence: TGTGCCAGCAGCTTAGGGGCCGGGACAGCCCTAGCCGGGGAGCTGTTTTTT.